This T cell receptor beta chain was captured by sequencing in a study of response to subunit inactivated influenza vaccine. Findings and caveats of the study: It was suggested by the authors that few new T cells are recruited by each seasonal influenza vaccination.

A single record per CDR3 protein comes from TCRdb applying MiXCR to the RT-PCR reads. The table shows 530,000 or so distinct CDR3 sequences, with roughly 23% occurring only once. For this clonotype: Its specificity is unknown.

The CDR3 length is 15 residues. The V gene end was trimmed by 5 bases and the J gene end by 2 bases; junction bases not matched to a gene: 8. This TCR came from a man aged 45-60 years who received an inactivated influenza vaccine. This specimen was CD4+ T cells sorted from PBMCs, taken roughly 5 days after vaccination. This chain joins TRBV12-3 or TRBV12-4 and TRBJ1-1; 7 bases line up with TRBD1. This CDR3 is CASSQPGQSNTEAFF. The CDR3, as DNA: TGTGCCAGCAGTCAACCGGGACAGTCAAACACTGAAGCTTTCTTT.